The rows below give T cell receptor beta chains drawn from one sample of a study of blood T cell repertoires in COVID-19. The protocol was immunoSEQ multiplex PCR, while the TCRdb copy is restricted to in-frame clones and leaves out a portion. The sample consists of around 370,000 clones, 90% of them appearing once. Sequencing was carried out using peripheral blood. These receptors were taken from a man aged 18 to 29 with active or convalescent COVID-19. CDR3s include the opening cysteine and the closing phenylalanine or tryptophan. The order of the fields is clone size, D gene, V gene, J gene, CDR3 DNA, CDR3 protein. The D gene is left open where the match is weak. Not every row has a clone size; where given, it reads once, few, many or a size class.

size: .
D: TRBD1
V: TRBV2
J: TRBJ2-2
DNA: TGTGCCAGCAGGGGGGACAGGGACGCTGGGGAGCTGTTTTTT
CDR3: CASRGDRDAGELFF

size: .
D: .
V: TRBV28
J: TRBJ1-1
DNA: TGTGCCAGCACCCCCCCCGGGGGTACCACTGAAGCTTTCTTT
CDR3: CASTPPGGTTEAFF

size: .
D: .
V: TRBV15
J: TRBJ1-5
DNA: TGTGCCACCAGCAGAGAAGTTTCGGGGTTTAGCAATCAGCCCCAGCATTTT
CDR3: CATSREVSGFSNQPQHF

size: .
D: .
V: TRBV18
J: TRBJ1-2
DNA: TGTGCCAGCCGACCGGGCGGGCAACCCAACTATGGCTACACCTTC
CDR3: CASRPGGQPNYGYTF

size: .
D: TRBD1
V: TRBV29-1
J: TRBJ1-2
DNA: TGCAGCGCTGCCCGACAGGGATCAGGCTATGGCTACACCTTC
CDR3: CSAARQGSGYGYTF

size: .
D: .
V: TRBV27
J: TRBJ2-1
DNA: TGTGCCAGCAGCCCGGTGAGCTCCTACAATGAGCAGTTCTTC
CDR3: CASSPVSSYNEQFF

size: once
D: .
V: TRBV24-1
J: TRBJ1-1
DNA: TGTGCCACCAGTTCCGGGGGGACTGAAGCTTTCTTT
CDR3: CATSSGGTEAFF

size: .
D: TRBD2
V: TRBV9
J: TRBJ2-1
DNA: TGTGCCAGCAGCGTAGGAAGCGGGGGGTCCTCGCCCTACAATGAGCAGTTCTTC
CDR3: CASSVGSGGSSPYNEQFF

size: .
D: TRBD2
V: TRBV10-3
J: TRBJ2-3
DNA: TGTGCCACCAGGACTAGCGGGAGGGTCACAGATACGCAGTATTTT
CDR3: CATRTSGRVTDTQYF

size: .
D: .
V: TRBV11-2
J: TRBJ1-3
DNA: TGTGCCAGCAGCTGGACGGACAACTCTGGAAACACCATATATTTT
CDR3: CASSWTDNSGNTIYF

size: once
D: TRBD1
V: TRBV6-2/TRBV6-3
J: TRBJ1-4
DNA: TGTGCCAGCAGTCCGTGGACAGGGTCTATTGAAAAACTGTTTTTT
CDR3: CASSPWTGSIEKLFF

size: .
D: .
V: TRBV7-9
J: TRBJ2-1
DNA: TGTGCCAGCAGCTTAGCGGACGGACTTATGGGCAATGAGCAGTTCTTC
CDR3: CASSLADGLMGNEQFF

size: .
D: .
V: TRBV21-1
J: TRBJ2-5
DNA: TGTGCCAGCAGCAAAGGTAGACTAGCGGGAGGAACACAAGAGACCCAGTACTTC
CDR3: CASSKGRLAGGTQETQYF

size: .
D: .
V: TRBV24-1
J: TRBJ2-1
DNA: TGTGCCACCAGGTCCGGGCAGGGCGCCAATGAGCAGTTCTTC
CDR3: CATRSGQGANEQFF

size: once
D: .
V: TRBV30
J: TRBJ2-1
DNA: TGTGCCACCAAAAAAAAGGCTGGGGGCGAGCAGTTCTTC
CDR3: CATKKKAGGEQFF

size: .
D: TRBD1
V: TRBV4-1
J: TRBJ1-3
DNA: TGCGCCAGCAGCACCCAACAGGGGAGGGGAAACACCATATATTTT
CDR3: CASSTQQGRGNTIYF

size: .
D: .
V: TRBV27
J: TRBJ1-3
DNA: TGTGCCAGCAGTTTCGACACCACCTCTGGAAACACCATATATTTT
CDR3: CASSFDTTSGNTIYF

size: .
D: .
V: TRBV11-2
J: TRBJ1-4
DNA: TGTGCCAGCAGCTTCGAGACAGATGAAAAACTGTTTTTT
CDR3: CASSFETDEKLFF

size: .
D: TRBD2
V: TRBV3-1/TRBV3-2
J: TRBJ2-7
DNA: TGTGCCAGCAGCCAAAATTTAGGGCTAGCGGGAGTTTTCTACGAGCAGTACTTC
CDR3: CASSQNLGLAGVFYEQYF

size: .
D: .
V: TRBV7-9
J: TRBJ1-5
DNA: TGTGCCAGCAGCGGCAACGGGGGGCAGCCCCAGCATTTT
CDR3: CASSGNGGQPQHF

size: .
D: .
V: TRBV14
J: TRBJ1-2
DNA: TGTGCCAGCAGCCAGGCGGGCCTGGGCTATGGCTACACCTTC
CDR3: CASSQAGLGYGYTF

size: .
D: .
V: TRBV5-1
J: TRBJ1-4
DNA: TGCGCCAGCAGCTTCGGGGAGTCTAATGAAAAACTGTTTTTT
CDR3: CASSFGESNEKLFF

size: .
D: TRBD1
V: TRBV6-5
J: TRBJ1-2
DNA: TGTGCCAGCAGCAGGACAGGGCTGTCGGGCTACACCTTC
CDR3: CASSRTGLSGYTF

size: .
D: .
V: TRBV6-1
J: TRBJ1-2
DNA: TGTGCCAGCAGTGGCCAGGAAGGTCTTTATTTCTATGGCTACACCTTC
CDR3: CASSGQEGLYFYGYTF

size: .
D: .
V: TRBV7-2
J: TRBJ1-2
DNA: TGTGCCAGCAGCTCAGTGCCCAGTAACTATGGCTACACCTTC
CDR3: CASSSVPSNYGYTF

size: .
D: .
V: TRBV11-3
J: TRBJ1-6
DNA: TGTGCCAGCAGCCCTACAGGGAATTCACCCCTCCACTTT
CDR3: CASSPTGNSPLHF

size: .
D: TRBD1
V: TRBV11-3
J: TRBJ2-5
DNA: TGTGCCAGCAGCTTGAGGACAGGCCGGCAAGAGACCCAGTACTTC
CDR3: CASSLRTGRQETQYF

size: .
D: TRBD2
V: TRBV4-1
J: TRBJ2-5
DNA: TGCGCCAGCAGCCAAGCACTAGCGGGAGGGGGTCAAGAGACCCAGTACTTC
CDR3: CASSQALAGGGQETQYF

size: .
D: .
V: TRBV19
J: TRBJ1-1
DNA: TGTGCCAGTAGTGTAACAGGGTCGGGAAACACTGAAGCTTTCTTT
CDR3: CASSVTGSGNTEAFF

size: .
D: TRBD2
V: TRBV9
J: TRBJ2-1
DNA: TGTGCCAGCAGCGTTCTTGGGACTACGTACAATGAGCAGTTCTTC
CDR3: CASSVLGTTYNEQFF

size: .
D: TRBD2
V: TRBV4-3
J: TRBJ2-2
DNA: TGCGCCAGCAGCCCCCTCCTAGGACTAGCGGAGACCGGGGAGCTGTTTTTT
CDR3: CASSPLLGLAETGELFF

size: .
D: TRBD1
V: TRBV4-2
J: TRBJ2-1
DNA: TGTGCCAGCAGCCAAACAGGGGGCGATGAGCAGTTCTTC
CDR3: CASSQTGGDEQFF

size: .
D: TRBD2
V: TRBV7-8
J: TRBJ2-1
DNA: TGTGCCAGCAGCTTACTTGCGGGAGTTAACAATGAGCAGTTCTTC
CDR3: CASSLLAGVNNEQFF

size: .
D: .
V: TRBV27
J: TRBJ1-2
DNA: TGTGCCAGCAGTCCTAAATGGGGGGGAATCTATGGCTACACCTTC
CDR3: CASSPKWGGIYGYTF

size: .
D: .
V: TRBV10-3
J: TRBJ2-5
DNA: TGTGCCATCAGTGAGACCCAACAGGGTCAAGAGACCCAGTACTTC
CDR3: CAISETQQGQETQYF

size: .
D: TRBD2
V: TRBV27
J: TRBJ2-5
DNA: TGTGCCAGCAGTCCTACTAGCGGGAGGACCCAAGAGACCCAGTACTTC
CDR3: CASSPTSGRTQETQYF

size: .
D: .
V: TRBV9
J: TRBJ2-7
DNA: TGTGCCAGCAGCGTAGAACAGGGCTACGAGCAGTACTTC
CDR3: CASSVEQGYEQYF

size: .
D: .
V: TRBV9
J: TRBJ1-2
DNA: TGTGCCAGCAGCGTAGTTGAACCAACAGATGGCTACACCTTC
CDR3: CASSVVEPTDGYTF

size: .
D: .
V: TRBV7-2
J: TRBJ1-6
DNA: TGTGCCAGCAGCTTAGCGGGGATGAGGGCCTATAATTCACCCCTCCACTTT
CDR3: CASSLAGMRAYNSPLHF

size: .
D: TRBD1
V: TRBV6-5
J: TRBJ1-6
DNA: TGTGCCAGCAGTCAACAGGGGGCCGGTTCACCCCTCCACTTT
CDR3: CASSQQGAGSPLHF

size: .
D: TRBD2
V: TRBV6-2/TRBV6-3
J: TRBJ2-7
DNA: TGTGCCAGCAGCAGAACTAGCGGGGGGTACGAGCAGTACTTC
CDR3: CASSRTSGGYEQYF

size: .
D: .
V: TRBV6-5
J: TRBJ2-7
DNA: TGTGCCAGCAGTTATTCCACAGGGAACGAGCAGTACTTC
CDR3: CASSYSTGNEQYF

size: .
D: TRBD1
V: TRBV6-6
J: TRBJ1-6
DNA: TGTGCCAGCAGTTGGGACAGGGTGAATTCACCCCTCCACTTT
CDR3: CASSWDRVNSPLHF

size: .
D: .
V: TRBV5-6
J: TRBJ2-5
DNA: TGTGCCAGCAGACTCACAGGGGCGGGGGAGACCCAGTACTTC
CDR3: CASRLTGAGETQYF

size: .
D: TRBD1
V: TRBV14
J: TRBJ1-2
DNA: TGTGCCAGCAGCCAAACAGGGGGCGGCTATGGCTACACCTTC
CDR3: CASSQTGGGYGYTF

size: .
D: .
V: TRBV6-5
J: TRBJ2-7
DNA: TGTGCCAGCATGAGTTCCTACGAGCAGTACTTC
CDR3: CASMSSYEQYF

size: .
D: .
V: TRBV4-2
J: TRBJ1-1
DNA: TGTGCCAGCAGCCTACCACAGACCGACACTGAAGCTTTCTTT
CDR3: CASSLPQTDTEAFF

size: .
D: .
V: TRBV4-3
J: TRBJ2-3
DNA: TGCGCCAGCAGCCACGATACTAGCACAGATACGCAGTATTTT
CDR3: CASSHDTSTDTQYF